What follows are 12 T cell receptor beta chains derived from one specimen sequenced in a study of T cells in localized non-small cell lung cancer. The method was immunoSEQ multiplex PCR; TCRdb's version includes in-frame clones alone and lacks a portion of them. The sample shows a few thousand clones, around 22% of them seen only once. The sample in question was lung tumor tissue, obtained before any cancer treatment. All receptors come from a man aged 35 to 69 with stage II squamous cell lung carcinoma.

The sample holds a few counts of this clone. This chain joins TRBV11-3 and TRBJ2-7; 7 bases are a match to TRBD1. This CDR3 has 14 amino acids. The germline CDR1 and CDR2 sequences are SGHNT and YENEEA. Trimming removed 2 bases from V and 3 bases from J; junction bases left unmatched: 4. CDR3 nucleotides: TGTGCCAGCAGCTTATGGACAGGAGTCTACGAGCAGTACTTC. The encoded protein is CASSLWTGVYEQYF.

The table lists this clone with many counts. J is TRBJ1-2 and V is TRBV11-3, with TRBD1 as a possible D gene (5 bases). Trimming cost V 5 bases and J 4 bases, with 17 bases left between them. Germline lookup yields CDR1 SGHNT and CDR2 YENEEA. The CDR3 has 15 amino acids. CDR3 DNA: TGTGCCAGCAGCAAAAGAGGGGAGGCCCTCTATGGCTACACCTTC. It codes for CASSKRGEALYGYTF. Together with reference TRBV11-3 and TRBJ1-2, the CDR3 gives the full variable domain: EAGVVQSPRYKIIEKKQPVAFWCNPISGHNTLYWYLQNLGQGPELLIRYENEEAVDDSQLPKDRFSAERLKGVDSTLKIQPAELGDSAVYLCASSKRGEALYGYTFGSGTRLTVV.

This clone was counted between two and nine times. The rearrangement uses TRBV7-5 and TRBJ2-7; the DNA was not used to check the table's D call, TRBD2. TRBV7-5 is designated a pseudogene. The CDR3 spans 15 residues. The CDR3 here is CASSFTSGLSYEQYF. CDR3 sequence (DNA): TGTGCCAGCAGCTTTACTAGCGGGCTCTCCTACGAGCAGTACTTC.

This clone has just a few counts. The rearrangement joins TRBV28 to TRBJ1-3; D call uncertain. Trimming removed 5 bases from V and 8 bases from J, with 16 bases in between. Germline lookup yields CDR1 MDHEN and CDR2 SYDVKM. The CDR3 spans 14 residues. The CDR3 reads CASSDAPRPDTIYF. For the CDR3, the DNA is TGTGCCAGCAGTGACGCCCCTCGGCCAGACACCATATATTTT.

This clone was observed a handful of times. This sequence joins TRBV11-3 and TRBJ2-3, with 13 bases lining up with TRBD2. CDR3 size: 17 residues. J gave up 2 bases and V 3 bases, and 5 bases lay outside the gene matches. Germline V gives CDR1 SGHNT, CDR2 YENEEA. DNA of the CDR3: TGTGCCAGCAGCTTCGGACTAGCGGGGGCAAACACAGATACGCAGTATTTT. Amino acids: CASSFGLAGANTDTQYF.

This clone is medium-sized by share. CDR3 in amino acids: CASTRDLAVNTGELFF. The DNA of the CDR3 is TGTGCCAGCACAAGGGATCTAGCGGTAAACACCGGGGAGCTGTTTTTT. This chain joins TRBV11-3 and TRBJ2-2; 7 positions agree with TRBD2. The trim removed 7 bases at V and 2 bases at J, leaving 10 bases unmatched. This CDR3 spans 16 amino acids. CDR1 SGHNT and CDR2 YENEEA come from the germline V gene.

This chain uses TRBV28 with TRBJ2-3; 12 bases align to TRBD2. CDR1 is MDHEN and CDR2 is SYDVKM in the germline V gene. The CDR3 spans 21 residues. The V segment lost 3 bases and the J segment 6 bases; nucleotides outside the gene matches: 22. CDR3 amino acids: CASSFPEQIPETSGRPDTQYF. As DNA, the CDR3 is TGTGCCAGCAGTTTCCCCGAGCAAATCCCTGAGACTAGCGGGAGACCTGATACGCAGTATTTT.

J is TRBJ2-1 and V is TRBV7-7; 9 bases align to TRBD2. The CDR3 runs to 18 residues. Germline lookup yields CDR1 SSHAT and CDR2 FNYEAQ (reference sequence). V was pared by 5 bases and J by 5 bases, with 16 bases of the junction left unmatched. CDR3 residues: CASSPNSIAGVGHNEQFF. The DNA for the CDR3 is TGTGCCAGCAGCCCCAACTCCATAGCGGGAGTCGGCCACAATGAGCAGTTCTTC. Full variable domain (missing parts from reference TRBV7-7 and TRBJ2-1): GAGVSQSPRYKVTKRGQDVTLRCDPISSHATLYWYQQALGQGPEFLTYFNYEAQPDKSGLPSDRFSAERPEGSISTLTIQRTEQRDSAMYRCASSPNSIAGVGHNEQFFGPGTRLTVL.

In this sample, this clone turned up a few times. This chain uses TRBV5-1 with TRBJ2-5; maybe TRBD1 (5 bases). Germline assignment: CDR1 SGHRS and CDR2 YFSETQ. The CDR3 contains 16 residues. V was pared by 0 bases and J by 3 bases, with 15 bases between. The CDR3 DNA follows: TGCGCCAGCAGCTTGGTGTCAGGGAATGGGAAAGAGACCCAGTACTTC. Translating gives CASSLVSGNGKETQYF.

This clone has a count of ten or more. The chain recombines TRBV11-3 with TRBJ2-6; maybe TRBD1 (6 bases). Germline V gene lookup returns CDR1 SGHNT and CDR2 YENEEA. The CDR3 runs 15 residues. The V end lost 5 bases, the J end lost 1 base, and 9 bases lay between the germline ends. As DNA, the CDR3 is TGTGCCAGCAGCATAAGGGGGTCTGGGGCCAACGTCCTGACTTTC. This gives the protein CASSIRGSGANVLTF.

This rearrangement joins TRBV5-1 to TRBJ2-7, with 12 bases that match TRBD2. The J segment lost 4 bases and the V segment lost 4 bases, leaving 3 bases of the junction unmatched. The CDR3 has 14 residues. CDR1 is SGHRS, CDR2 YFSETQ, per germline. Written as DNA, the CDR3 is TGCGCCAGCAGCCCAGGGACTAGCGGGTACGAGCAGTACTTC. Amino acid sequence: CASSPGTSGYEQYF.

This rearrangement joins TRBV2 to TRBJ2-7; 10 bases align to TRBD1. This CDR3 has 12 residues. After removal of 8 bases from V and 6 bases from J, the junction contained 4 bases not matched to a gene. The germline V gene has CDR1 SNHLY and CDR2 FYNNEI. CDR3 coding DNA: TGTGCCAGCCGTGGACAGGGGGGCGAGCAGTACTTC. Its protein is CASRGQGGEQYF.